The 5 T cell receptor beta chains below come from one sample, sequenced in a study of OX40 agonist ivuxolimab in advanced cancers. Libraries were prepared by immunoSEQ multiplex PCR; TCRdb keeps only in-frame clonotypes and omits some of them. Among tens of thousands of clones, about 82% were seen once, and the ten largest hold 5% to 7%. Sample: CD4+ or CD8+ T cells sorted from blood, taken in a trial of the OX40 agonist ivuxolimab. The receptor source for this set is an adult with an advanced solid tumor such as melanoma, head and neck, liver or kidney cancer.

The chain links TRBV9 to TRBJ2-4; 8 nucleotides line up with TRBD2. CDR1 is SGDLS, CDR2 YYNGEE, per germline. The CDR3 length is 14 residues. Unmatched junction bases numbered 7, after V lost 2 bases and J lost 9 bases. The CDR3 DNA reads TGTGCCAGCAGCGTGGCGGGGGGCGCCGGCATTCAGTACTTC. This sequence encodes CASSVAGGAGIQYF.

The rearrangement uses TRBV5-8 and TRBJ2-3, with a weak D call TRBD2 (6 bases). Germline CDR1 and CDR2: SGHTS and YDEGEE. The CDR3 loop spans 16 amino acids. V gave up 4 bases and J gave up 4 bases, with 19 bases separating them. The CDR3 reads CASSPLRESESDTQYF. DNA of the CDR3: TGTGCCAGCAGCCCCTTACGGGAGAGTGAGTCAGATACGCAGTATTTT. The variable domain in full, completed from reference TRBV5-8 and TRBJ2-3, reads EAGVTQSPTHLIKTRGQQATLRCSPISGHTSVYWYQQALGLGLQFLLWYDEGEERNRGNFPPRFSGRQFPNYSSELNVNALELEDSALYLCASSPLRESESDTQYFGPGTRLTVL.

The V gene is TRBV18, the J gene TRBJ1-3, with D perhaps TRBD1 (6 bases). The CDR3 extends over 18 amino acids. The V end lost 2 bases, the J end lost 0 bases, and 17 bases lay between the germline ends. The germline gives CDR1 KGHSH, CDR2 LQKENI. In DNA form, the CDR3 reads TGTGCCAGCTCACCAACTACAGGACAGTCCTTCTCTGGAAACACCATATATTTT. Translated: CASSPTTGQSFSGNTIYF.

The rearrangement uses TRBV2 and TRBJ2-5; maybe TRBD2 (6 bases). CDR1 and CDR2 from the germline V gene are SNHLY and FYNNEI. CDR3 size: 13 residues. Trimming pared 4 bases from V and 4 bases from J, leaving 10 bases between. The CDR3: CASSAGEAETQYF. CDR3 sequence (DNA): TGTGCCAGCAGTGCGGGGGAGGCAGAGACCCAGTACTTC.

This chain uses TRBV28 with TRBJ1-1, with 11 bases matching TRBD1. Losses at the gene ends were 2 bases for V and 9 bases for J; bases not matched to a gene: 2. Germline loops: CDR1 MDHEN, CDR2 SYDVKM. CDR3 size: 13 residues. CDR3 amino acids: CASSLRDRGKAFF. CDR3 sequence (DNA): TGTGCCAGCAGTTTAAGGGACAGGGGGAAAGCTTTCTTT.